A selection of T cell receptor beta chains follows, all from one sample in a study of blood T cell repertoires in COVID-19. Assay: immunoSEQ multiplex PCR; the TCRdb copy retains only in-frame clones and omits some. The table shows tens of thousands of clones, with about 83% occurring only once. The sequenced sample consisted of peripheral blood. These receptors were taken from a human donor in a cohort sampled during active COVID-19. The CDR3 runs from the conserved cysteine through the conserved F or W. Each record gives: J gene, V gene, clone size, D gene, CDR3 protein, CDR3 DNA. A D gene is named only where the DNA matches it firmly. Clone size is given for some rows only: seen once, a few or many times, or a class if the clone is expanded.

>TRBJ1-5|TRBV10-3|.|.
CAISESVDSLSLF
TGTGCCATCAGTGAGTCAGTAGACAGTTTGTCCCTTTTT
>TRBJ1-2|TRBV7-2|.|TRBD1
CASSLGDSRGYTF
TGTGCCAGCAGCTTAGGGGACAGTCGTGGCTACACCTTC
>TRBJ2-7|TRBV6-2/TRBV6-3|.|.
CASSLQGDGSYEQYF
TGTGCCAGCAGCCTACAGGGAGATGGGTCCTACGAGCAGTACTTC
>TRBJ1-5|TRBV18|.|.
CASSPGVDQPQHF
TGTGCCAGCTCGCCCGGGGTCGATCAGCCCCAGCATTTT
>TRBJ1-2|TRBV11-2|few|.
CASSSQWRGSYGYTF
TGTGCCAGCAGCTCTCAATGGCGGGGCTCCTATGGCTACACCTTC
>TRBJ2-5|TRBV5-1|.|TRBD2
CASRLAGEETQYF
TGCGCCAGCAGGTTAGCGGGAGAAGAGACCCAGTACTTC
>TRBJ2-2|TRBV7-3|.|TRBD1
CASSAPGTGSTGELFF
TGTGCCAGCAGCGCCCCCGGGACAGGGAGCACCGGGGAGCTGTTTTTT
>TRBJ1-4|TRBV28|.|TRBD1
CASSSRTGPGEKLFF
TGTGCCAGCAGTTCCAGGACAGGGCCTGGTGAAAAACTGTTTTTT
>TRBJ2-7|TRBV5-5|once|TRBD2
CASSWAAGGGYEQYF
TGTGCCAGCAGCTGGGCTGCCGGGGGGGGCTACGAGCAGTACTTC
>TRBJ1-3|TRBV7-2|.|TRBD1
CASSSRQGQSTIYF
TGTGCCAGCAGCTCCCGACAGGGTCAGAGCACCATATATTTT
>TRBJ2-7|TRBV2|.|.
CASSSGYYEQYF
TGTGCCAGCAGCTCAGGCTACTACGAGCAGTACTTC
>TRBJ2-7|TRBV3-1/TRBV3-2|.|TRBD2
CASSRNLGTSGIAQYF
TGTGCCAGCAGCCGTAACCTCGGGACTAGCGGGATAGCGCAGTACTTC
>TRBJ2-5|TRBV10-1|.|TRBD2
CASSPAGDGQETQYF
TGCGCCAGCAGCCCCGCGGGAGACGGACAAGAGACCCAGTACTTC
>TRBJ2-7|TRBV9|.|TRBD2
CASSVAPSGPYEQYF
TGTGCCAGCAGCGTAGCCCCTAGCGGGCCCTACGAGCAGTACTTC
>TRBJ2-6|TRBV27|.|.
CASRPGGSGANVLTF
TGTGCCAGCAGACCCGGGGGCTCTGGGGCCAACGTCCTGACTTTC
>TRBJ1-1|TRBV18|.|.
CASYPDWNTEAFF
TGTGCCAGCTACCCGGACTGGAACACTGAAGCTTTCTTT
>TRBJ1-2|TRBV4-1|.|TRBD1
CASSQGDGTGDSYGYTF
TGCGCCAGCAGCCAAGGGGACGGGACAGGGGACTCCTATGGCTACACCTTC
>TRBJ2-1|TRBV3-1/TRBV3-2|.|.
CASSQVGEVQFF
TGTGCCAGCAGCCAAGTAGGTGAGGTGCAGTTCTTC
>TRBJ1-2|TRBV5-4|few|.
CASSSPLGGTNYGYTF
TGTGCCAGCAGCTCCCCCCTCGGGGGGACTAACTATGGCTACACCTTC
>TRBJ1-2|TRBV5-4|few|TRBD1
CASSLGQGAIYGYTF
TGTGCCAGCAGCTTGGGACAGGGGGCGATCTATGGCTACACCTTC
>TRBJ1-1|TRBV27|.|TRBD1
CASSLGQGSTEAFF
TGTGCCAGCAGTTTGGGACAGGGAAGTACTGAAGCTTTCTTT
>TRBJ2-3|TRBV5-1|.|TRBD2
CASSLASGTADTQYF
TGCGCCAGCAGCTTGGCTAGCGGGACCGCAGATACGCAGTATTTT
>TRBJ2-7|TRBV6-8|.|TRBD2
CASSSIAGAREQYF
TGTGCCAGCAGTTCTATAGCGGGGGCCCGGGAGCAGTACTTC
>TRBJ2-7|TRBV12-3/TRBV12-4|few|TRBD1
CASSPRQGYEQYF
TGTGCCAGCAGTCCCCGACAGGGGTACGAGCAGTACTTC
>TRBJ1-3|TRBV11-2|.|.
CASSPTGGAGNTIYF
TGTGCCAGCAGCCCAACGGGGGGTGCTGGAAACACCATATATTTT
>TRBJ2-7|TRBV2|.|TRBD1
CASSGDRGIEQYF
TGTGCCAGCAGTGGTGACAGGGGGATTGAGCAGTACTTC
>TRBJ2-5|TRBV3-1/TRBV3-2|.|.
CASSRRTVQETQYF
TGTGCCAGCAGCCGAAGGACTGTCCAAGAGACCCAGTACTTC
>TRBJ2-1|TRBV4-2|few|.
CASSHLTGIRDNEQFF
TGTGCCAGCAGCCACCTTACAGGGATCCGGGACAATGAGCAGTTCTTC
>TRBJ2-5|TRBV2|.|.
CASSETWTAIGQYF
TGTGCCAGCAGTGAAACTTGGACAGCTATCGGCCAGTACTTC
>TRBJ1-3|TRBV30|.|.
CAWSVQGLGGDTIYF
TGTGCCTGGAGTGTACAAGGACTGGGGGGAGACACCATATATTTT
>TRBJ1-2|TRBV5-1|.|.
CASSLDSGSYGYTF
TGCGCCAGCAGCTTGGATTCAGGCAGCTATGGCTACACCTTC
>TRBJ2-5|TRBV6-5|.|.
CASSYSYREETQYF
TGTGCCAGCAGTTACTCATACAGGGAGGAGACCCAGTACTTC
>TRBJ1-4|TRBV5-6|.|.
CASSLKGTSEKLFF
TGTGCCAGCAGCTTGAAAGGGACTTCTGAAAAACTGTTTTTT
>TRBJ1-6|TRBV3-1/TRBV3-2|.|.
CASSQDRDSPLHF
TGTGCCAGCAGCCAAGATCGGGATTCACCCCTCCACTTT
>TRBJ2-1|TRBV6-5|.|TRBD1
CASSIGQGGYNEQFF
TGTGCCAGCAGTATAGGACAGGGTGGGTACAATGAGCAGTTCTTC
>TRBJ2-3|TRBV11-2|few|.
CASSPSTDTQYF
TGTGCCAGCAGCCCTAGCACAGATACGCAGTATTTT
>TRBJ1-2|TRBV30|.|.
CAWSVTGWSGYTF
TGTGCCTGGAGTGTAACAGGGTGGAGTGGCTACACCTTC
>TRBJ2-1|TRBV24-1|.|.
CATSPRGRDYNEQFF
TGTGCCACCAGCCCCAGAGGACGGGACTACAATGAGCAGTTCTTC
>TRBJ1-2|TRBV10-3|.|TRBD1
CAITEGTANYGYTF
TGTGCCATCACTGAGGGGACAGCTAACTATGGCTACACCTTC
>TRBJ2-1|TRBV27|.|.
CASSSEGKRAGNEQFF
TGTGCCAGCAGTTCCGAGGGCAAGCGGGCTGGCAATGAGCAGTTCTTC
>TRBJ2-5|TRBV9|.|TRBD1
CASSVAPGQGETQYF
TGTGCCAGCAGCGTAGCTCCGGGACAGGGAGAGACCCAGTACTTC
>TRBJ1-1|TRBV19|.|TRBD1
CASSSRYGTANTEAFF
TGTGCCAGTAGTTCAAGATATGGGACAGCGAACACTGAAGCTTTCTTT
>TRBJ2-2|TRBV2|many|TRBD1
CASIGQGSGELFF
TGTGCCAGCATCGGACAGGGTTCCGGGGAGCTGTTTTTT
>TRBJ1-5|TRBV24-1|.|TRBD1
CATSQSGGNSNQPQHF
TGTGCCACCAGTCAATCAGGGGGCAATAGCAATCAGCCCCAGCATTTT
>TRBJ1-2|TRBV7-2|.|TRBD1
CASSLNRGNHGYTF
TGTGCCAGCAGCTTAAACAGGGGAAACCATGGCTACACCTTC
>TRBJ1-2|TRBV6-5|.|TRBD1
CASSYSTGESNYGYTF
TGTGCCAGCAGTTACTCGACAGGGGAGAGTAACTATGGCTACACCTTC
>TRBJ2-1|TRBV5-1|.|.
CASSDHQGPNEQFF
TGCGCCAGCAGCGACCACCAGGGTCCCAATGAGCAGTTCTTC
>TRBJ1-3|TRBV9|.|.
CASSATSGNTIYF
TGTGCCAGCAGCGCGACATCTGGAAACACCATATATTTT
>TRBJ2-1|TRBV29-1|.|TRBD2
CSVSSGRYNEQFF
TGCAGCGTTAGTAGCGGGAGGTACAATGAGCAGTTCTTC
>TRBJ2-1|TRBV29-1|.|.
CSVVLAVVSYNEQFF
TGCAGCGTTGTACTTGCGGTAGTCTCCTACAATGAGCAGTTCTTC
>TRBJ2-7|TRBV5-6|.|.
CASSTTGMGEQYF
TGTGCCAGCAGCACTACAGGGATGGGCGAGCAGTACTTC
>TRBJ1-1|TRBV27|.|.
CASSLPPTTFRTEAFF
TGTGCCAGCAGTTTACCACCAACTACCTTTAGGACTGAAGCTTTCTTT
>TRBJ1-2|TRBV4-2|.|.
CASSQGPSDNRRSGYTF
TGTGCCAGCAGCCAAGGACCCTCGGACAACCGAAGGAGTGGCTACACCTTC
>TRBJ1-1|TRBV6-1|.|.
CASSETGMNTEAFF
TGTGCCAGCAGTGAGACAGGCATGAACACTGAAGCTTTCTTT
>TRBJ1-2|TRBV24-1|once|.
CATSEGGIYGYTF
TGTGCCACCTCCGAGGGGGGGATCTATGGCTACACCTTC
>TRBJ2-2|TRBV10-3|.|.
CAIRDSTGELFF
TGTGCCATCAGGGACAGCACCGGGGAGCTGTTTTTT
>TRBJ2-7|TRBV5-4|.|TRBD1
CASSLAFGRGRDEQYF
TGTGCCAGCAGCTTGGCTTTCGGCAGGGGGAGAGACGAGCAGTACTTC
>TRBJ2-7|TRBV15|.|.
CATSRVLQPFYVYEQYF
TGTGCCACCAGCAGAGTTCTACAGCCTTTTTATGTCTACGAGCAGTACTTC